The TCR beta chain described here comes from a study of cytomegalovirus exposure and HLA in healthy donors. Overall study: Approximately 190 million T cells yielded approximately 110 million unique TCR beta sequences in earlier analysis. Whole-study results and caveats: Most TCR sequences showed up rarely, but some public TCRs showed up in many donors. A later analysis showed that HLA-associated TCR beta chains had undergone more clonal expansion than equally common others.

A few counts support this clone. What it recognizes is unknown. Between the trimmed V and J ends, which lost 0 bases and 4 bases, there was a span of 9 bases. There are 14 residues in the CDR3. CDR1 SGDLS and CDR2 YYNGEE come from the germline V gene. PCR employed 60 Vbeta and 13 Jbeta primers. Data came from immunoSEQ multiplex PCR; TCRdb stores just in-frame clones and leaves some out. The sample yields around 150,000 clones, 60% to 80% seen once. Sequenced: PBMCs. This rearrangement joins TRBV9 to TRBJ2-3; D gene unclear. The sequence came from a male donor in good health and CMV-seronegative. The CDR3 here is CASSVGPNPDTQYF. In DNA form, the CDR3 reads TGTGCCAGCAGCGTAGGGCCGAACCCAGATACGCAGTATTTT.